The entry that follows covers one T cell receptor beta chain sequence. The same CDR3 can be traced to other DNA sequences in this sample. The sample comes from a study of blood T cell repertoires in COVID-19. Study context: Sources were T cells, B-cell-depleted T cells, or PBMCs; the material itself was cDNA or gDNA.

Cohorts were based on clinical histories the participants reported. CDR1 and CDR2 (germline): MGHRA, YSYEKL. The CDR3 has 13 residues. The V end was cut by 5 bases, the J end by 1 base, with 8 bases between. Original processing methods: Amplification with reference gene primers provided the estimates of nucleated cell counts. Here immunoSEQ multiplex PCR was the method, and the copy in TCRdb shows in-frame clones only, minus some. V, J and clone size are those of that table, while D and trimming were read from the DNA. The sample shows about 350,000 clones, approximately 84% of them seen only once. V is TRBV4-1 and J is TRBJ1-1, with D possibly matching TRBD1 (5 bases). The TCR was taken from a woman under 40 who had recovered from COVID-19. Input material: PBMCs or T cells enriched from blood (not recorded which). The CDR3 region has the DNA TGCGCCAGCAGCTTGGGGGGGAACACTGAAGCTTTCTTT. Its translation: CASSLGGNTEAFF.